This T cell receptor (beta chain) originates from a study of T cell changes during pregnancy in multiple sclerosis. The protocol was immunoSEQ multiplex PCR, while the TCRdb copy is restricted to in-frame clones and leaves out a portion. The profile shows 35,000 or so clones, approximately 89% of them singletons. Per the germline V gene, CDR1 is SGHAT and CDR2 is FQNNGV. The J segment lost 2 bases and the V segment lost 3 bases, leaving 4 bases of the junction unmatched. There are 16 residues in the CDR3. The sequenced sample was CD8+ T cells from peripheral blood mononuclear cells, obtained in the third trimester of pregnancy. The origin of this receptor is a female donor with multiple sclerosis, enrolled in a pregnancy study. The rearrangement joins TRBV11-2 to TRBJ2-5; 12 bases align to TRBD2. CDR3 protein: CASSFRTSGEQETQYF. The CDR3 bases are TGTGCCAGCAGCTTCCGGACTAGCGGGGAACAAGAGACCCAGTACTTC. Full variable domain (remainder filled in from reference TRBV11-2 and TRBJ2-5): EAGVAQSPRYKIIEKRQSVAFWCNPISGHATLYWYQQILGQGPKLLIQFQNNGVVDDSQLPKDRFSAERLKGVDSTLKIQPAKLEDSAVYLCASSFRTSGEQETQYFGPGTRLLVL.